Following are 16 T cell receptor beta chains from one sample sequenced in a study of CD4 T cells in relation to SARS-CoV-2 and coronaviruses. The assay was immunoSEQ multiplex PCR, and TCRdb's table has in-frame clones only and misses some. There are approximately 70,000 clones in the sample; more than 80% occur only once, and around 0.25% lies in the top ten. Before the COVID-19 pandemic, during about 2011-2019, CD4+ T cells were taken from unexposed donors. The specimen sequenced was naive CD4+ T cells from PBMCs. The subset here: naive CD4+ T cells isolated by negative enrichment. The receptors originated from a human donor in good health.

This rearrangement joins TRBV5-4 to TRBJ1-1; D gene unclear. The germline CDR1 and CDR2 sequences are SGHNT and YYREEE (reference sequence). The CDR3 loop spans 16 amino acids. Trimming removed 4 bases at V and 0 bases at J, with 16 bases between. CDR3 amino acids: CASSPTGNPLNTEAFF. CDR3 DNA sequence: TGTGCCAGCAGCCCGACGGGGAATCCCCTGAACACTGAAGCTTTCTTT.

The rearrangement joins TRBV27 to TRBJ1-1, with 10 bases matching TRBD1. The CDR3 has 15 amino acids. Germline V gene sequence: CDR1 MNHEY, CDR2 SMNVEV (reference sequence). The J segment lost 4 bases and the V segment lost 5 bases, leaving 7 bases of the junction unmatched. CDR3 protein: CASSLWTGGSTEAFF. Written as DNA, the CDR3 is TGTGCCAGCAGTCTTTGGACAGGGGGAAGCACTGAAGCTTTCTTT.

The V gene is TRBV30, the J gene TRBJ2-5; the D gene is possibly TRBD1 (7 bases). CDR1 is GTSNPN, CDR2 SVGIG, per germline (reference sequence). This CDR3 region has 12 residues. Trimming cost V 2 bases and J 5 bases, with 9 bases left between them. The CDR3 coding sequence is TGTGCCTGGAGTTCAGGGGGGGAGACCCAGTACTTC. As protein: CAWSSGGETQYF.

The V call is TRBV28, the J call TRBJ2-7; TRBD1 is a possible D gene (6 bases). This CDR3 has 13 amino acids. The V and J ends lost 6 bases and 3 bases respectively, with 12 bases between them. CDR1 and CDR2 (germline): MDHEN, SYDVKM. CDR3 sequence: CASSQTGFYEQYF. DNA for the CDR3: TGTGCCAGCAGCCAAACAGGGTTCTACGAGCAGTACTTC.

The chain has TRBV5-3 and TRBJ1-2; no reliable D call. TRBV5-3 is annotated as an ORF whose role is uncertain. The CDR3 covers 15 residues. Trimming took off 3 bases at V and 6 bases at J, with 18 bases between the two ends. This CDR3 is CARSYGPLDTHGYTF. In DNA form, the CDR3 reads TGTGCCAGAAGCTATGGGCCTCTCGACACCCATGGCTACACCTTC.

This clone was recorded only once. The chain uses TRBV5-1 and TRBJ2-2; D gene unclear. This CDR3 comprises 11 residues. Per the germline V gene, CDR1 is SGHRS and CDR2 is YFSETQ. V dropped 7 bases and J dropped 1 base, with 2 bases sitting between them. The CDR3 DNA follows: TGCGCCAGCCGGAACACCGGGGAGCTGTTTTTT. Its translation: CASRNTGELFF.

The chain joins TRBV11-1 to TRBJ2-1, with TRBD2 matching over 11 bases. Germline CDR1 SGHAT, CDR2 FQDESV (reference sequence). The junction had 3 bases not matched to a gene; V was cut back by 1 base and J by 4 bases. The CDR3 consists of 16 residues. The CDR3 loop is CASSLVLAGGYNEQFF. DNA of the CDR3: TGTGCCAGCAGCTTAGTGCTAGCGGGAGGATACAATGAGCAGTTCTTC.

This chain uses TRBV7-9 with TRBJ1-2; D ambiguous. The germline V gene has CDR1 SEHNR and CDR2 FQNEAQ (reference sequence). Trimming removed 5 bases at V and 4 bases at J, with 14 bases between. The CDR3 loop spans 14 amino acids. CDR3 amino acids: CASSQVGSGYGYTF. In DNA form, the CDR3 reads TGTGCCAGCAGCCAGGTCGGGAGCGGCTATGGCTACACCTTC. Based on the CDR3 plus reference TRBV7-9 and TRBJ1-2, the full variable domain is DTGVSQNPRHKITKRGQNVTFRCDPISEHNRLYWYRQTLGQGPEFLTYFQNEAQLEKSRLLSDRFSAERPKGSFSTLEIQRTEQGDSAMYLCASSQVGSGYGYTFGSGTRLTVV.

J is TRBJ2-3 and V is TRBV19, with D uncertain. In germline, CDR1 is LNHDA, CDR2 SQIVND (reference sequence). The V gene lost 1 base and the J gene lost 0 bases, with 5 bases spanning the gap. The CDR3 contains 14 residues. Written as DNA, the CDR3 is TGTGCCAGTAGTATAGTTGGGAGCACAGATACGCAGTATTTT. Amino acids: CASSIVGSTDTQYF.

The chain's CDR3 is CASSDRGAGAYEQYF. For the CDR3, the DNA is TGTGCCAGCAGCGACCGTGGAGCGGGGGCCTACGAGCAGTACTTC. This chain uses TRBV6-2 or TRBV6-3 with TRBJ2-7; 8 nucleotides align to TRBD2. The germline V gene has CDR1 MNHEY and CDR2 SVGEGT. Trimming took 6 bases from V and 2 from J; bases not matched to a gene: 9. The CDR3 runs to 15 residues.

The CDR3 DNA sequence: TGTGCCAGCAGCCAAGATATGGGAAATGAGCAGTTCTTC. Its translation: CASSQDMGNEQFF. This chain connects TRBV3-1 (or the pseudogene TRBV3-2) to TRBJ2-1; D is unresolved. V shed 0 bases and J shed 7 bases, with 7 bases lying between them. From germline, CDR1 is LGHDT and CDR2 YNNKEL (reference sequence). The CDR3 sequence is 13 residues long.

This sequence joins TRBV7-9 and TRBJ1-2; D perhaps matches TRBD1 (6 bases). CDR3 size: 14 residues. The germline V and J ends were trimmed by 4 bases and 2 bases, with 11 bases remaining between them. The germline V gene encodes CDR1 SEHNR and CDR2 FQNEAQ (reference sequence). The CDR3 nucleotides read TGTGCCAGCAGCTCCTGGGACACCAACTATGGCTACACCTTC. It specifies CASSSWDTNYGYTF.

This sequence joins TRBV28 and TRBJ1-6, with D unresolved. CDR3 length: 15 amino acids. The ends were cut back, 3 bases at V and 10 bases at J, with 16 bases in the middle. The germline gives CDR1 MDHEN, CDR2 SYDVKM. For the CDR3, the DNA is TGTGCCAGCAGTTTCGGCCACAGCCAACACTCACCCCTCCACTTT. Protein sequence: CASSFGHSQHSPLHF.

The chain carries TRBV15 and TRBJ2-5; D may be TRBD1 (5 bases). Trimming took off 3 bases at V and 1 base at J, with 6 bases between the two ends. The CDR3 loop spans 13 amino acids. The germline V gene encodes CDR1 LNHNV and CDR2 YYDKDF (reference sequence). The CDR3 bases are TGTGCCACCAGCAGGGGGCTCCAAGAGACCCAGTACTTC. It specifies CATSRGLQETQYF.

The genes are TRBV5-4 and TRBJ1-2; tentative D call: TRBD1 (6 bases). Trimming removed 3 bases from V and 2 bases from J, with 14 bases in between. The CDR3 extends over 15 amino acids. Germline V gene data show CDR1 as SGHNT and CDR2 as YYREEE (reference sequence). The CDR3 spells CASSSAGGANYGYTF. In DNA, the CDR3 is TGTGCCAGCAGCTCGGCCGGGGGGGCAAACTATGGCTACACCTTC. The full variable domain, completed using reference TRBV5-4 and TRBJ1-2, is ETGVTQSPTHLIKTRGQQVTLRCSSQSGHNTVSWYQQALGQGPQFIFQYYREEENGRGNFPPRFSGLQFPNYSSELNVNALELDDSALYLCASSSAGGANYGYTFGSGTRLTVV.

The chain joins TRBV28 to TRBJ1-2; D gene unclear. The ends were cut back, 3 bases at V and 6 bases at J, with 17 bases in the middle. Germline V CDR1 and CDR2: MDHEN, SYDVKM. CDR3 size: 15 residues. CDR3 in DNA: TGTGCCAGCAGTTTGGCGCTCCCCGGGGTGAATGGCTACACCTTC. Encoded protein: CASSLALPGVNGYTF.